This is a list of T cell receptor beta chains from one sample in a study of chemoradiotherapy in HPV16-positive cancers. Assay: immunoSEQ multiplex PCR; the TCRdb copy retains only in-frame clones and omits some. The repertoire includes over 35,000 clones, roughly three quarters of them detected once, and more than 5% sits in the top ten. The sample was blood, taken from a patient who underwent chemoradiotherapy. Source of these receptors: a human donor with HPV-associated anogenital cancer. Both conserved end residues are part of each CDR3. The order of the fields is clone size, J gene, V gene, CDR3 length, D gene, CDR3 DNA, CDR3 protein. A D gene is named only where the DNA matches it firmly. Clone size is stated in some rows and not others, as once, few, many or a class when expanded.

clone_size: .
j_call: TRBJ2-2
v_call: TRBV2
cdr3_length: 14
d_call: TRBD2
cdr3_nt: TGTGCCAGCAGGCGTCCGGGGGGTACCGGGGAGCTGTTTTTT
cdr3_aa: CASRRPGGTGELFF

clone_size: .
j_call: TRBJ2-7
v_call: TRBV6-6
cdr3_length: 13
d_call: .
cdr3_nt: TGTGCCAGCAGTTACTCTCCGACCTACGAGCAGTACTTC
cdr3_aa: CASSYSPTYEQYF

clone_size: .
j_call: TRBJ2-5
v_call: TRBV11-2
cdr3_length: 14
d_call: .
cdr3_nt: TGTGCCAGCAGCTTAGGGCCCAGGGGAGAGACCCAGTACTTC
cdr3_aa: CASSLGPRGETQYF

clone_size: .
j_call: TRBJ2-1
v_call: TRBV7-2
cdr3_length: 17
d_call: .
cdr3_nt: TGTGCCAGCAGCTCGCCTACTGACAGTTTCTCCTACAATGAGCAGTTCTTC
cdr3_aa: CASSSPTDSFSYNEQFF

clone_size: .
j_call: TRBJ2-1
v_call: TRBV7-3
cdr3_length: 14
d_call: .
cdr3_nt: TGTGCCAGCAGCTTAAACTCAGGGGCAAATGAGCAGTTCTTC
cdr3_aa: CASSLNSGANEQFF

clone_size: once
j_call: TRBJ2-5
v_call: TRBV7-7
cdr3_length: 13
d_call: .
cdr3_nt: TGTGCCAGCAGCTTGAGGTACCAAGAGACCCAGTACTTC
cdr3_aa: CASSLRYQETQYF

clone_size: .
j_call: TRBJ2-7
v_call: TRBV6-5
cdr3_length: 13
d_call: .
cdr3_nt: TGTGCCAGCGTCTCCGGGGCGTCCTACGAGCAGTACTTC
cdr3_aa: CASVSGASYEQYF

clone_size: .
j_call: TRBJ1-2
v_call: TRBV6-1
cdr3_length: 14
d_call: .
cdr3_nt: TGTGCCAGCAGGGAGTCCGGGACTGAGTATGGCTACACCTTC
cdr3_aa: CASRESGTEYGYTF

clone_size: .
j_call: TRBJ2-2
v_call: TRBV9
cdr3_length: 15
d_call: TRBD2
cdr3_nt: TGTGCCAGCAGCGTATTAACGGGGGGGCCCGGGGAGCTGTTTTTT
cdr3_aa: CASSVLTGGPGELFF

clone_size: .
j_call: TRBJ1-2
v_call: TRBV2
cdr3_length: 13
d_call: .
cdr3_nt: TGTGCCAGCAGTGTGGGGAGGGGCGATGGCTACACCTTC
cdr3_aa: CASSVGRGDGYTF

clone_size: few
j_call: TRBJ2-1
v_call: TRBV7-9
cdr3_length: 17
d_call: TRBD2
cdr3_nt: TGTGCCAGCAGCCTTCCCCGACTAGCGGAGACCTACAATGAGCAGTTCTTC
cdr3_aa: CASSLPRLAETYNEQFF

clone_size: .
j_call: TRBJ2-1
v_call: TRBV25-1
cdr3_length: 12
d_call: .
cdr3_nt: TGTGCCAGCAGTGAACAGGGGTATTGGCAGTTCTTC
cdr3_aa: CASSEQGYWQFF

clone_size: .
j_call: TRBJ1-2
v_call: TRBV15
cdr3_length: 18
d_call: .
cdr3_nt: TGTGCCACCAGCAGAGATATGCGGGGGCTAAGCCCTAACTATGGCTACACCTTC
cdr3_aa: CATSRDMRGLSPNYGYTF

clone_size: .
j_call: TRBJ1-5
v_call: TRBV4-1
cdr3_length: 17
d_call: .
cdr3_nt: TGCGCCAGCAGCCAAGATCGGACAGTTTATAGCAATCAGCCCCAGCATTTT
cdr3_aa: CASSQDRTVYSNQPQHF